Below, 6 T cell receptor beta chains from the same sample are listed, as sequenced in a study of blood T cells in healthy people across ages. Primed by a sample-barcoded 5' primer and a J-beta primer mix, a second PCR proceeded for 7 to 11 cycles. TCRdb itself ran the 5' RACE reads through MiXCR, one entry per CDR3 protein. The profile shows some 1,500,000 distinct CDR3 sequences, approximately 43% of them singletons. The sample comprised blood. The receptors were gathered from a young woman in good health.

CDR3 in amino acids: CASSLIGRVSGNTIYF. The CDR3 DNA reads TGTGCCAGCAGCTTAATAGGGAGAGTATCTGGAAACACCATATATTTT. This sequence joins TRBV7-2 and TRBJ1-3; D unclear. The germline CDR1 and CDR2 sequences are SGHTA and FQGNSA. The CDR3 is 16 residues long. V gave up 2 bases and J gave up 1 base, with 12 bases separating them.

This chain connects TRBV9 to TRBJ2-1; 7 bases line up with TRBD2. The CDR3 length is 14 residues. J was trimmed by 6 bases and V by 7 bases; bases with no gene match: 10. Germline assignment: CDR1 SGDLS and CDR2 YYNGEE. The CDR3 spells CASGGGNSPNEQFF. The CDR3 DNA reads as TGTGCCAGCGGGGGGGGGAATAGCCCCAATGAGCAGTTCTTC.

The chain uses TRBV12-3 or TRBV12-4 and TRBJ2-5; the D is unclear. The CDR3 totals 14 residues. Trimming pared 4 bases from V and 2 bases from J, leaving 11 bases between. The CDR3 coding sequence is TGTGCCAGCAGTTACACTACTCCGCAAGAGACCCAGTACTTC. Translation: CASSYTTPQETQYF.

The V gene is TRBV7-8, the J gene TRBJ2-1; 10 bases are shared with TRBD2. The CDR3 is made up of 17 amino acids. The trim removed 2 bases at V and 6 bases at J, leaving 10 bases unmatched. CDR1 SGHVS and CDR2 FQNEAQ come from the germline V gene. The CDR3 nucleotides are TGTGCCAGCAGCTTACTCGTAGCGGGAGGTCGGGGCAATGAGCAGTTCTTC. It encodes CASSLLVAGGRGNEQFF.

This clonotype was detected only a few times. V gene TRBV3-1 combines with J gene TRBJ1-2; D is unresolved. The CDR3 runs 13 residues. Germline CDR1 LGHDT, CDR2 YNNKEL (reference sequence). V lost 4 bases and J lost 8, with 14 bases in between. CDR3 coding DNA: TGTGCCAGCAGCCCCCGATATCGCCACGGCTACACCTTC. Encoded protein: CASSPRYRHGYTF.

Only a few counts were recorded for this clonotype. The chain links TRBV6-2 or TRBV6-3 to TRBJ2-5; 9 nucleotides align to TRBD1. The V and J ends lost 8 bases and 4 bases, in that order; junction bases with no gene match: 17. The CDR3 contains 17 residues. Germline CDR1 is MNHEY and CDR2 is SVGEGT. CDR3 nucleotide sequence: TGTGCCAGCTGCGGGCGAGTCGGGACAGGGAATGCAGAGACCCAGTACTTC. Translated: CASCGRVGTGNAETQYF.